The next 27 T cell receptor beta chains were all read from a single sample in a study of lymphopenia after photon versus proton radiotherapy. Profiled with immunoSEQ multiplex PCR; TCRdb holds only in-frame clones, not every one. The data hold some 26,000 clones, with 81% observed a single time. The starting material was peripheral blood, obtained from a patient treated with photon-based radiotherapy. Receptor source: a man aged 45-65 years with gastric cancer.

Within the sample, this clone is medium-sized (0.01 to 0.1%). The chain recombines TRBV7-8 with TRBJ1-4, with D maybe TRBD1 (5 bases). Trimming took off 2 bases at V and 10 bases at J, with 11 bases between the two ends. Germline CDR1 is SGHVS and CDR2 is FQNEAQ. This CDR3 is 13 amino acids long. The CDR3 DNA reads as TGTGCCAGCAGCTTAAATGGGGGGGGAAAACTGTTTTTT. This translates into CASSLNGGGKLFF. The whole variable domain, filled in from reference TRBV7-8 and TRBJ1-4, reads GAGVSQSPRYKVAKRGQDVALRCDPISGHVSLFWYQQALGQGPEFLTYFQNEAQLDKSGLPSDRFFAERPEGSVSTLKIQRTQQEDSAVYLCASSLNGGGKLFFGSGTQLSVL.

The chain uses TRBV12-5 and TRBJ2-2; tentative D call: TRBD2 (7 bases). Trimming shortened V by 6 bases and J by 5 bases, and 22 bases separated the two germline ends. Germline V gene data show CDR1 as LGHNT and CDR2 as FRNRAP. CDR3 length: 17 amino acids. This CDR3 reads CASGPPGGGSGTGELFF. DNA of the CDR3: TGTGCTAGTGGGCCCCCTGGCGGGGGCTCAGGGACCGGGGAGCTGTTTTTT. Filled out from reference TRBV12-5 and TRBJ2-2, the complete variable domain reads DARVTQTPRHKVTEMGQEVTMRCQPILGHNTVFWYRQTMMQGLELLAYFRNRAPLDDSGMPKDRFSAEMPDATLATLKIQPSEPRDSAVYFCASGPPGGGSGTGELFFGEGSRLTVL.

This clone was detected a few times. The V gene is TRBV4-2, the J gene TRBJ2-2; 14 bases line up with TRBD2. Looked up from germline, CDR1 is LGHNA and CDR2 is YNFKEQ. J was trimmed by 6 bases and V by 4 bases; bases with no gene match: 4. The length of the CDR3 is 16 residues. The CDR3 region is CASSPTSGGAAGELFF. Written as DNA, the CDR3 is TGTGCCAGCAGCCCGACTAGCGGGGGGGCCGCCGGGGAGCTGTTTTTT.

This clone has more than one count but fewer than ten. This chain joins TRBV18 and TRBJ1-5, with 7 bases fitting TRBD1. CDR1 and CDR2 from the germline V gene are KGHSH and LQKENI. V trimming: 3 bases; J trimming: 4 bases; junction bases outside the gene matches: 9. The CDR3 contains 16 residues. CDR3 protein: CASSPSGRGPNQPQHF. In DNA, the CDR3 is TGTGCCAGCTCACCGTCGGGAAGGGGGCCTAATCAGCCCCAGCATTTT. Drawing the rest from reference TRBV18 and TRBJ1-5, the complete variable domain is NAGVMQNPRHLVRRRGQEARLRCSPMKGHSHVYWYRQLPEEGLKFMVYLQKENIIDESGMPKERFSAEFPKEGPSILRIQQVVRGDSAAYFCASSPSGRGPNQPQHFGDGTRLSIL.

V and J are TRBV12-1 and TRBJ1-1. TRBV12-1 is termed a pseudogene. The CDR3 runs 11 residues. The CDR3 region has the DNA TGTGCCAGCAGCGAGGGGCTGGGAGCTTTCTTT. Translating gives CASSEGLGAFF.

The chain couples TRBV27 to TRBJ2-5, with D perhaps matching TRBD1 (5 bases). CDR1 and CDR2 from the germline V gene are MNHEY and SMNVEV (reference sequence). This CDR3 has 15 residues. V was cut by 2 bases and J by 1 base, with 11 bases left in between. The CDR3 coding sequence is TGTGCCAGCAGTTTAAAGGGCAGGGTCCAAGAGACCCAGTACTTC. Amino acid sequence: CASSLKGRVQETQYF.

This clone was seen once. The chain links TRBV6-5 to TRBJ2-2, with a tentative D call TRBD1 (6 bases). CDR1 and CDR2 from the germline V gene are MNHEY and SVGAGI. V was shortened by 11 bases and J by 1 base, with 17 bases between the two germline ends. The CDR3 loop spans 15 amino acids. CDR3 sequence: CASTGQTLNTGELFF. CDR3 nucleotides: TGTGCCTCCACAGGGCAGACCCTGAACACCGGGGAGCTGTTTTTT.

This clone turned up a few times. J is TRBJ2-3 and V is TRBV5-1; tentative D call: TRBD2 (6 bases). Germline lookup yields CDR1 SGHRS and CDR2 YFSETQ. V shed 3 bases and J shed 2 bases, with 16 bases lying between them. The CDR3 runs 16 residues. The chain's CDR3 is CASSWIIAANTDTQYF. DNA for the CDR3: TGCGCCAGCAGCTGGATAATAGCGGCTAACACAGATACGCAGTATTTT.

The chain links TRBV18 to TRBJ1-4; D not certain. The CDR3 covers 16 residues. The V gene's germline CDR1 is KGHSH and CDR2 LQKENI. Trimming took off 2 bases at V and 4 bases at J, with 14 bases between the two ends. The CDR3 loop is CASSPGISPVNEKLFF. The CDR3, as DNA: TGTGCCAGCTCACCAGGAATATCTCCGGTTAATGAAAAACTGTTTTTT.

This chain connects TRBV6-5 to TRBJ2-5; TRBD2 matches at 8 bases. J was trimmed by 5 bases and V by 6 bases; bases with no gene match: 8. The CDR3 covers 14 residues. The germline V gene has CDR1 MNHEY and CDR2 SVGAGI. The CDR3 reads CASRIVAGTETQYF. The CDR3 DNA follows: TGTGCCAGCAGAATCGTAGCGGGGACGGAGACCCAGTACTTC.

This clone showed up just once. The chain employs TRBV30 and TRBJ1-1; TRBD1 is a possible D gene (5 bases). V shed 1 base and J shed 6 bases, with 15 bases lying between them. Per germline, CDR1 GTSNPN and CDR2 SVGIG (reference sequence). The CDR3 runs 14 residues. This chain's CDR3 is CAWSALGVVPEAFF. The CDR3 DNA reads as TGTGCCTGGAGTGCGCTAGGGGTTGTCCCTGAAGCTTTCTTT.

This clone was seen more than once but under ten times. The rearrangement links TRBV27 to TRBJ1-5; possibly TRBD1 for D (6 bases). The CDR3 covers 14 residues. Germline V lookup: CDR1 MNHEY, CDR2 SMNVEV (reference sequence). V lost 5 bases, J lost 2 bases, and 10 bases lay in between. This CDR3 is CASSIYRGNQPQHF. As DNA, the CDR3 is TGTGCCAGCAGTATCTACAGGGGCAATCAGCCCCAGCATTTT.

The chain uses TRBV2 and TRBJ1-5; D might be TRBD1 (6 bases). The CDR3 consists of 15 residues. Germline loops: CDR1 SNHLY, CDR2 FYNNEI. The ends were cut back, 6 bases at V and 1 base at J, with 13 bases in the middle. The CDR3: CASSAGQLSNQPQHF. The CDR3 DNA sequence: TGTGCCAGCAGCGCGGGACAACTAAGCAATCAGCCCCAGCATTTT.

The chain couples TRBV19 to TRBJ2-2; 8 nucleotides align to TRBD1. CDR1 is LNHDA, CDR2 SQIVND, per germline (reference sequence). V trimming: 3 bases; J trimming: 5 bases; junction bases outside the gene matches: 8. The CDR3 contains 16 residues. The CDR3, as DNA: TGTGCCAGTAGTATTTTGCAGGGGGCGGGTACCGGGGAGCTGTTTTTT. It codes for CASSILQGAGTGELFF.

The rearrangement links TRBV19 to TRBJ1-5, with 8 bases aligning to TRBD1. Unmatched junction bases numbered 9, after V lost 7 bases and J lost 4 bases. The CDR3 extends over 15 amino acids. Germline CDR1 reads LNHDA; CDR2 reads SQIVND (reference sequence). The CDR3 loop is CASTEGRGQNQPQHF. Here the CDR3 DNA reads TGTGCCAGTACTGAAGGCAGGGGGCAAAATCAGCCCCAGCATTTT. Combining the CDR3 with reference TRBV19 and TRBJ1-5 gives the whole variable domain DGGITQSPKYLFRKEGQNVTLSCEQNLNHDAMYWYRQDPGQGLRLIYYSQIVNDFQKGDIAEGYSVSREKKESFPLTVTSAQKNPTAFYLCASTEGRGQNQPQHFGDGTRLSIL.

The V and J genes are TRBV6-1 and TRBJ2-5; D unresolved. Trimming left V 5 bases short and J 2 bases short, with 0 bases between. The CDR3 contains 10 residues. Germline V gene data show CDR1 as MNHNS and CDR2 as SASEGT. The CDR3 bases are TGTGCCAGCAGTCAAGAGACCCAGTACTTC. Its translation is CASSQETQYF.

The rearrangement uses TRBV10-2 and TRBJ1-5, with a weak D call TRBD1 (6 bases). Germline V lookup: CDR1 WSHSY, CDR2 SAAADI. The CDR3 has 13 residues. Trimming left V 7 bases short and J 6 bases short, with 13 bases between. The CDR3 loop is CASIPDRGQPQHF. As DNA, the CDR3 is TGCGCCAGCATCCCGGACAGAGGTCAGCCCCAGCATTTT.

The chain has TRBV10-3 and TRBJ1-2, with D tentatively TRBD1 (5 bases). Trimming left V 5 bases short and J 4 bases short, with 14 bases between. The CDR3 has 14 amino acids. Germline V gene sequence: CDR1 ENHRY, CDR2 SYGVKD. The CDR3 reads CAISRGGEGYGYTF. CDR3 sequence (DNA): TGTGCCATCAGTCGGGGAGGGGAAGGCTATGGCTACACCTTC.

V and J are TRBV7-6 and TRBJ2-7; a possible D gene is TRBD1 (6 bases). This CDR3 region has 15 residues. V was clipped by 5 bases and J by 4 bases, with 18 bases between them. Germline lookup yields CDR1 SGHVS and CDR2 FNYEAQ. The CDR3 coding sequence is TGTGCCAGCAGCCCATCGGCAGGACAGAGTTACGAGCAGTACTTC. This translates into CASSPSAGQSYEQYF.

The rearrangement joins TRBV19 to TRBJ1-5; 7 nucleotides match TRBD1. This CDR3 has 15 residues. CDR1 and CDR2 (germline): LNHDA, SQIVND (reference sequence). V gave up 4 bases and J gave up 2 bases; unmatched junction bases: 5. The CDR3 sequence is CASSTQGGGNQPQHF. The CDR3 DNA sequence: TGTGCCAGTAGTACTCAGGGGGGAGGCAATCAGCCCCAGCATTTT.

The J gene is TRBJ2-3, the V gene TRBV18; D is unclear. V was pared by 6 bases and J by 1 base, with 8 bases between. CDR3 length: 13 amino acids. CDR1 and CDR2 (germline): KGHSH, LQKENI. The CDR3 bases are TGTGCCAGCTCCTTGACTGGCACAGATACGCAGTATTTT. Translated: CASSLTGTDTQYF. The variable domain in full, completed from reference TRBV18 and TRBJ2-3, reads NAGVMQNPRHLVRRRGQEARLRCSPMKGHSHVYWYRQLPEEGLKFMVYLQKENIIDESGMPKERFSAEFPKEGPSILRIQQVVRGDSAAYFCASSLTGTDTQYFGPGTRLTVL.

The chain employs TRBV7-9 and TRBJ2-2; a possible D gene is TRBD1 (6 bases). Germline assignment: CDR1 SEHNR and CDR2 FQNEAQ (reference sequence). Trimming removed 5 bases from V and 2 bases from J, with 12 bases in between. The CDR3 contains 15 residues. CDR3 DNA: TGTGCCAGCAGCCTTAAACAGGGTAACACCGGGGAGCTGTTTTTT. Translated, it gives CASSLKQGNTGELFF.

CDR3 amino acids: CASSLSMGGIQYF. In DNA form, the CDR3 reads TGTGCCAGCAGCTTATCTATGGGCGGCATTCAGTACTTC. This chain connects TRBV7-3 to TRBJ2-4, with unresolved D. V lost 2 bases to trimming and J lost 9 bases, with 11 bases between them. The CDR3 sequence is 13 residues long. Germline CDR1 reads SGHTA; CDR2 reads FQGTGA.

The V and J genes are TRBV7-3 and TRBJ1-1; the D gene is possibly TRBD1 (5 bases). Germline V gene data show CDR1 as SGHTA and CDR2 as FQGTGA. The CDR3 spans 13 residues. The V gene lost 1 base and the J gene lost 9 bases, with 12 bases spanning the gap. CDR3 in amino acids: CASSLKGGGKAFF. The CDR3 DNA follows: TGTGCCAGCAGCTTAAAGGGTGGGGGAAAAGCTTTCTTT.

Worth noting for this clone: This CDR3 is also generated by other DNA sequences in the sample. This sequence joins TRBV6-6 and TRBJ2-7; D not resolved. Germline V gene data show CDR1 as MNHNY and CDR2 as SVGAGI (reference sequence). The V end was cut by 0 bases, the J end by 2 bases, with 5 bases between. This CDR3 is built from 13 residues. The CDR3 DNA sequence: TGTGCCAGCAGTTACTCCGGCGCCTACGAGCAGTACTTC. Translating it yields CASSYSGAYEQYF.

The V gene is TRBV2, the J gene TRBJ1-6; TRBD1 agrees at 7 bases. Trimming removed 6 bases from V and 10 bases from J; junction bases left unmatched: 6. The V gene's germline CDR1 is SNHLY and CDR2 FYNNEI. CDR3 length: 13 amino acids. CDR3 in DNA: TGTGCCAGCAGCAGGGGGTTCGGATCACCCCTCCACTTT. Its protein product is CASSRGFGSPLHF.

This sequence joins TRBV5-1 and TRBJ2-7; 7 bases align to TRBD1. The length of the CDR3 is 13 residues. The germline CDR1 and CDR2 sequences are SGHRS and YFSETQ. V shed 4 bases and J 3 bases; nucleotides not matched to a gene: 4. The CDR3 DNA sequence: TGCGCCAGCAGCCGAGACAGGGACTACGAGCAGTACTTC. Protein: CASSRDRDYEQYF.